What follows are 30 T cell receptor beta chains derived from one specimen sequenced in a study of Ad26.COV2.S vaccination and SARS-CoV-2 variants. Clones were read by immunoSEQ multiplex PCR, and TCRdb kept only the in-frame ones, dropping some. The table lists 410,000 or so clones, more than 80% of them singletons, with 12% in the top ten. The treatment: some 20 received Ad26.COV2.S at low or high dose, single or two shots; about 5 received placebo; per-sample allocation not given. Day 63 after the first injection of vaccine or placebo was the sampling time. Sequences were derived from peripheral blood, sampled in a trial of Ad26.COV2.S vaccine versus placebo. The receptors were sampled from a person between 18 and 59 years old who received the Ad26.COV2.S COVID-19 vaccine or a placebo.

The CDR3 DNA sequence: TGTGCCAGCAGCCAGCGCCTAGCGGGGGTCATTGGCACAGATACGCAGTATTTT. Translating gives CASSQRLAGVIGTDTQYF. The chain couples TRBV14 to TRBJ2-3, with TRBD2 identical over 10 bases. Germline trimming cut 3 bases from V and 1 base from J; bases unmatched to any gene: 10. The CDR3 contains 18 residues. Germline CDR1 and CDR2: SGHDN and FVKESK.

The chain combines TRBV5-6 with TRBJ2-7; 8 nucleotides match TRBD2. V was pared by 1 base and J by 4 bases, with 13 bases of the junction left unmatched. The CDR3 covers 17 residues. Looked up from germline, CDR1 is SGHDT and CDR2 is YYEEEE. CDR3 DNA: TGTGCCAGCAGCTTGTACCGCCTCACAGCGGGAGCGTACGAGCAGTACTTC. Its translation: CASSLYRLTAGAYEQYF.

V gene TRBV28 combines with J gene TRBJ1-5; 8 positions agree with TRBD1. Germline lookup yields CDR1 MDHEN and CDR2 SYDVKM. This CDR3 has 15 residues. With V trimmed by 5 bases and J by 6 bases, 9 bases remained unmatched. This chain's CDR3 is CASSISGGVGQPQHF. In DNA, the CDR3 is TGTGCCAGCAGTATTTCAGGGGGCGTGGGTCAGCCCCAGCATTTT.

CDR3 sequence: CSVAGTDRAPDTQYF. As DNA, the CDR3 is TGCAGCGTTGCGGGGACAGATCGAGCCCCAGATACGCAGTATTTT. The chain links TRBV29-1 to TRBJ2-3, with 7 bases aligning to TRBD1. CDR1 is SQVTM and CDR2 is ANQGSEA in the germline V gene. The V segment lost 4 bases and the J segment 4 bases; nucleotides outside the gene matches: 11. The length of the CDR3 is 15 residues.

The chain recombines TRBV9 with TRBJ2-1; D possibly corresponds to TRBD2 (6 bases). Per the germline V gene, CDR1 is SGDLS and CDR2 is YYNGEE. The CDR3 sequence is 18 residues long. V was trimmed by 0 bases and J by 4 bases, leaving 20 bases between them. The CDR3 DNA sequence: TGTGCCAGCAGCGTAGCGGGCGGGATGAACACGCCATACAATGAGCAGTTCTTC. Translating it yields CASSVAGGMNTPYNEQFF.

The genes are TRBV4-1 and TRBJ2-2; no reliable D call. The V gene's germline CDR1 is MGHRA and CDR2 YSYEKL. The V and J ends lost 3 bases and 1 base respectively, with 3 bases between them. The CDR3 length is 13 residues. CDR3 sequence: CASSHVNTGELFF. CDR3 nucleotides: TGCGCCAGCAGCCACGTGAACACCGGGGAGCTGTTTTTT.

The chain joins TRBV2 to TRBJ2-3, with 13 bases identical to TRBD2. The trim removed 6 bases at V and 6 bases at J, leaving 6 bases unmatched. CDR1 is SNHLY and CDR2 is FYNNEI in the germline V gene. CDR3 length equals 15 residues. The CDR3 DNA reads TGTGCCAGCAGCGCCCAGGGACTAGCGGGGGATACGCAGTATTTT. Translation: CASSAQGLAGDTQYF.

The gene calls are TRBV5-1 and TRBJ2-1; the D gene is possibly TRBD2 (5 bases). Deletions cut 3 bases from V and 6 bases from J, with 10 bases between. The CDR3 has 13 residues. CDR1 and CDR2 (germline): SGHRS, YFSETQ. As DNA, the CDR3 is TGCGCCAGCAGCTCCACTAGAACCAATGAGCAGTTCTTC. This gives the protein CASSSTRTNEQFF.

The V and J genes are TRBV6-4 and TRBJ1-1; unclear D gene. CDR3 length equals 13 residues. Germline V lookup: CDR1 MRHNA, CDR2 SNTAGT. V lost 6 bases and J lost 4, with 12 bases in between. DNA of the CDR3: TGTGCCAGCAGAAGAGAATTAGGCACTGAAGCTTTCTTT. It encodes CASRRELGTEAFF.

This rearrangement joins TRBV19 to TRBJ1-1; maybe TRBD1 (5 bases). CDR1 and CDR2 (germline): LNHDA, SQIVND (reference sequence). The CDR3 length is 15 residues. Trimming left V 1 base short and J 3 bases short, with 12 bases between. CDR3 sequence (DNA): TGTGCCAGTAGTATAGGAGGGGTAATCGACACTGAAGCTTTCTTT. Translation: CASSIGGVIDTEAFF.

The chain links TRBV12-3 or TRBV12-4 to TRBJ2-7; the D gene could be TRBD1 or TRBD2 (5 bases each). Trimming cost V 4 bases and J 4 bases, with 8 bases left between them. This CDR3 contains 12 residues. In nucleotides, the CDR3 is TGTGCCAGCAGTTCCGAGGGGTACGAGCAGTACTTC. Protein product: CASSSEGYEQYF.

The chain recombines TRBV4-3 with TRBJ2-2; D not resolved. This CDR3 has 14 residues. The germline CDR1 and CDR2 sequences are LGHNA and YSLEER. Trimming removed 0 bases from V and 4 bases from J, with 6 bases in between. Here the CDR3 reads CASSQDFGTGELFF. CDR3 DNA sequence: TGCGCCAGCAGCCAAGATTTCGGCACCGGGGAGCTGTTTTTT.

CDR3 amino acids: CASSLLRGGEQFF. Here the CDR3 DNA reads TGTGCCAGCAGCTTACTGAGGGGAGGTGAGCAGTTCTTC. The rearrangement joins TRBV7-2 to TRBJ2-1, with D possibly being TRBD2 (6 bases). The germline V gene has CDR1 SGHTA and CDR2 FQGNSA. The CDR3 contains 13 residues. V lost 2 bases to trimming and J lost 9 bases, with 11 bases between them.

CDR3 region: CASSQDGTSGSPTYEQYF. As DNA, the CDR3 is TGCGCCAGCAGCCAAGATGGGACTAGCGGAAGCCCTACCTACGAGCAGTACTTC. V usage is TRBV4-3 and J usage is TRBJ2-7, with 11 bases matching TRBD2. The length of the CDR3 is 18 residues. In germline, CDR1 is LGHNA, CDR2 YSLEER. V lost 0 bases, J lost 2 bases, and 9 bases stayed unmatched.

The gene calls are TRBV5-1 and TRBJ2-2; maybe TRBD2 (6 bases). Germline V gene sequence: CDR1 SGHRS, CDR2 YFSETQ. The CDR3 contains 15 residues. Trimming stripped 2 bases from V and 8 bases from J, with 16 bases between. CDR3 coding DNA: TGCGCCAGCAGCTTCCGGGACTCCTGGGGAGGGGAGCTGTTTTTT. It specifies CASSFRDSWGGELFF.

This rearrangement joins TRBV7-9 to TRBJ1-3; D uncertain. Trimming pared 1 base from V and 2 bases from J, leaving 15 bases between. The CDR3 sequence is 17 residues long. In germline, CDR1 is SEHNR, CDR2 FQNEAQ (reference sequence). In DNA form, the CDR3 reads TGTGCCAGCAGCTTAGATATAGGGTCGAGGGCTGGAAACACCATATATTTT. This gives the protein CASSLDIGSRAGNTIYF. Complete variable domain (other parts from reference TRBV7-9 and TRBJ1-3): DTGVSQNPRHKITKRGQNVTFRCDPISEHNRLYWYRQTLGQGPEFLTYFQNEAQLEKSRLLSDRFSAERPKGSFSTLEIQRTEQGDSAMYLCASSLDIGSRAGNTIYFGEGSWLTVV.

This chain uses TRBV5-4 with TRBJ1-1, with no clear D. This CDR3 contains 14 residues. Germline CDR1 reads SGHNT; CDR2 reads YYREEE (reference sequence). V dropped 4 bases and J dropped 2 bases, with 12 bases sitting between them. The CDR3 loop is CASSHHTVNTEAFF. The DNA of the CDR3 is TGTGCCAGCAGCCATCATACAGTAAACACTGAAGCTTTCTTT.

The CDR3 is CASSSTDVKETQYF. CDR3 in DNA: TGTGCCAGCAGCTCCACGGACGTCAAAGAGACCCAGTACTTC. The chain uses TRBV7-9 and TRBJ2-5; unclear D gene. The CDR3 sequence is 14 residues long. Trimming took off 4 bases at V and 3 bases at J, with 12 bases between the two ends. The germline CDR1 and CDR2 sequences are SEHNR and FQNEAQ (reference sequence).

V is TRBV27 and J is TRBJ2-7; D is uncertain. The CDR3 runs 14 residues. Germline lookup yields CDR1 MNHEY and CDR2 SMNVEV (reference sequence). V was cut by 4 bases and J by 0 bases, with 10 bases left in between. The CDR3 DNA is TGTGCCAGCAGTTCGGGCCCGAGCTCCTACGAGCAGTACTTC. It is translated as CASSSGPSSYEQYF.

J is TRBJ2-7 and V is TRBV7-6, with D possibly matching TRBD2 (5 bases). The CDR3 extends over 16 amino acids. In germline, CDR1 is SGHVS, CDR2 FNYEAQ. The V end was cut by 1 base, the J end by 2 bases, with 15 bases between. The CDR3 DNA sequence: TGTGCCAGCAGCTTAGTCCTAGCTAACTTGGCCTACGAGCAGTACTTC. Translation gives CASSLVLANLAYEQYF.

The chain employs TRBV28 and TRBJ2-7; 9 nucleotides align to TRBD2. V dropped 2 bases and J dropped 3; count of bases not matched to a gene: 5. Per the germline V gene, CDR1 is MDHEN and CDR2 is SYDVKM. The CDR3 runs 15 residues. This CDR3 reads CASSLSLREGYEQYF. DNA for the CDR3: TGTGCCAGCAGTTTAAGCCTGCGGGAGGGCTACGAGCAGTACTTC.

This chain connects TRBV6-2 or TRBV6-3 to TRBJ2-5; a weak D match, TRBD2 (5 bases). The ends were cut back, 3 bases at V and 2 bases at J, with 13 bases in the middle. The length of the CDR3 is 15 residues. Germline CDR1 reads MNHEY; CDR2 reads SVGEGT. CDR3 amino acids: CASSYFRRLQETQYF. CDR3 coding DNA: TGTGCCAGCAGTTATTTTCGGAGGCTACAAGAGACCCAGTACTTC.

This clone has a single count. This rearrangement joins TRBV20-1 to TRBJ2-7; tentative D call: TRBD2 (5 bases). CDR1 and CDR2 (germline): DFQATT, SNEGSKA (reference sequence). CDR3 size: 10 residues. Trimming took 6 bases from V and 9 from J, leaving 12 bases between them. The CDR3 region is CSARSGWQYF. CDR3 in DNA: TGCAGTGCCCGGTCGGGATGGCAGTACTTC.

V is TRBV15 and J is TRBJ1-5; D not certain. This CDR3 spans 18 amino acids. The V end lost 0 bases, the J end lost 3 bases, and 18 bases lay between the germline ends. CDR1 and CDR2 from the germline V gene are LNHNV and YYDKDF (reference sequence). The CDR3 sequence: CATSRDHASEGPNQPQHF. The CDR3 DNA is TGTGCCACCAGCAGAGATCATGCCTCAGAGGGTCCCAATCAGCCCCAGCATTTT.

This chain uses TRBV4-1 with TRBJ2-3, with D tentatively TRBD2 (6 bases). The CDR3 sequence is 15 residues long. V lost 0 bases, J lost 2 bases, and 9 bases lay in between. Looked up from germline, CDR1 is MGHRA and CDR2 is YSYEKL. The CDR3 here is CASSQDGGNTDTQYF. CDR3 nucleotide sequence: TGCGCCAGCAGCCAAGATGGAGGGAACACAGATACGCAGTATTTT.

The gene calls are TRBV27 and TRBJ2-2; 7 positions match TRBD2. V lost 6 bases, J lost 6 bases, and 7 bases stayed unmatched. This CDR3 spans 14 amino acids. The germline CDR1 and CDR2 sequences are MNHEY and SMNVEV (reference sequence). This CDR3 is CASSRGLIPGELFF. The CDR3 DNA reads as TGTGCCAGCAGCCGGGGACTAATCCCCGGGGAGCTGTTTTTT.

The chain combines TRBV7-9 with TRBJ2-1; 8 nucleotides agree with TRBD1. CDR3 length equals 14 residues. J was trimmed by 4 bases and V by 4 bases; bases with no gene match: 3. CDR1 and CDR2 from the germline V gene are SEHNR and FQNEAQ (reference sequence). CDR3 loop: CASSWRDRYNEQFF. The DNA of the CDR3 is TGTGCCAGCAGCTGGCGGGACAGGTACAATGAGCAGTTCTTC. Full variable domain (outside the CDR3, taken from reference TRBV7-9 and TRBJ2-1): DTGVSQNPRHKITKRGQNVTFRCDPISEHNRLYWYRQTLGQGPEFLTYFQNEAQLEKSRLLSDRFSAERPKGSFSTLEIQRTEQGDSAMYLCASSWRDRYNEQFFGPGTRLTVL.

The chain carries TRBV19 and TRBJ1-5, with D hard to call. Germline assignment: CDR1 LNHDA and CDR2 SQIVND (reference sequence). CDR3 length: 12 amino acids. V was cut by 3 bases and J by 4 bases, with 4 bases left in between. CDR3 coding DNA: TGTGCCAGTAGTATTGTAAATCAGCCCCAGCATTTT. This codes for CASSIVNQPQHF.

V usage is TRBV9 and J usage is TRBJ2-1; 14 bases are a match to TRBD2. The germline gives CDR1 SGDLS, CDR2 YYNGEE. With V trimmed by 0 bases and J by 4 bases, 6 bases remained unmatched. The CDR3 sequence is 18 residues long. In DNA, the CDR3 is TGTGCCAGCAGCGTAGTAGAGGGACTAGCGGGAGCGTACAATGAGCAGTTCTTC. It is translated as CASSVVEGLAGAYNEQFF.

This clone was counted a single time. The gene calls are TRBV5-1 and TRBJ1-1, with D possibly TRBD1 on 6 matching bases. The ends were cut back, 2 bases at V and 0 bases at J, with 20 bases in the middle. From germline, CDR1 is SGHRS and CDR2 YFSETQ. The CDR3 consists of 18 residues. CDR3 sequence: CASSFFSGARVMNTEAFF. DNA of the CDR3: TGCGCCAGCAGCTTTTTTTCAGGGGCCCGGGTGATGAACACTGAAGCTTTCTTT.